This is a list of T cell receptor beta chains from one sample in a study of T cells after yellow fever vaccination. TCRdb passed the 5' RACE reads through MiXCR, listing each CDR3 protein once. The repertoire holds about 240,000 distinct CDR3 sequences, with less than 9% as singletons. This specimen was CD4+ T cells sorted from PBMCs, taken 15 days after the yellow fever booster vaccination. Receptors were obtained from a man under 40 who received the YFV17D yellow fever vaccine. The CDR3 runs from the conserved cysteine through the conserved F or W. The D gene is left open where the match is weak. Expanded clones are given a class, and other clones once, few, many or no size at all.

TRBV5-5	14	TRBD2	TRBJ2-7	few	TGTGCCAGCAGCGTGACTAGCGGGAGGTCTGGTATGTACTTC	CASSVTSGRSGMYF
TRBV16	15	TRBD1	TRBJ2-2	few	TGTGCCAGCAGCCGAAATGGACAGGCGGCCGGGGAGCTGTTTTTT	CASSRNGQAAGELFF
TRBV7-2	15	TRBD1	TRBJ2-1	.	TGTGCCAGCAGCCCGGGACAGCTCGGCTACAATGAGCAGTTCTTC	CASSPGQLGYNEQFF
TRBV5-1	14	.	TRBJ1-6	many	TGCGCCAGCACCGGGACGTCTGAAAATTCACCCCTCCACTTT	CASTGTSENSPLHF
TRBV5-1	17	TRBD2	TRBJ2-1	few	TGCGCCAGCAGGCGCGGGAGGACAACGAGCTCCTACAATGAGCAGTTCTTC	CASRRGRTTSSYNEQFF
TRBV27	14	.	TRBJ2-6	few	TGTGCCAGCAGGACGGGGATTGGGGCCAACGTCCTGACTTTC	CASRTGIGANVLTF
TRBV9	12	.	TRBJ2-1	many	TGTGCCAGCAGCGTAGGTAACAATGAGCAGTTCTTC	CASSVGNNEQFF
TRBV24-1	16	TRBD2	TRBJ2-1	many	TGTGCCACCAGTGATCCTACGGGAGGGCCGCAGGGTGAGCAGTTCTTC	CATSDPTGGPQGEQFF
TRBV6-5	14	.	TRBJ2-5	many	TGTGCCAGCAGTTTACTCGGAGCAGGGAACGACCAGTACTTC	CASSLLGAGNDQYF
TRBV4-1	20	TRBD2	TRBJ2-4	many	TGCGCCAGCAGCCAAGTCCTACTAGCGGGGGAGAAAGGGGGCAAAAACATTCAGTACTTC	CASSQVLLAGEKGGKNIQYF
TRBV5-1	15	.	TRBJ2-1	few	TGCGCCAGCAGCTTAAAAGCGGATCTATACAATGAGCAGTTCTTC	CASSLKADLYNEQFF
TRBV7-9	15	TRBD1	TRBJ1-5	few	TGTGCCAGCAGCCATCCCGACAGGGGAAATCAGCCCCAGCATTTT	CASSHPDRGNQPQHF
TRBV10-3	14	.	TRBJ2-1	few	TGTGCCATCAGGCACGCGGTAGGGAACAATGAGCAGTTCTTC	CAIRHAVGNNEQFF
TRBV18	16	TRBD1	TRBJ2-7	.	TGTGCCAGCTCACCACCCGGACAGGGTGGTTCCTACGAGCAGTACTTC	CASSPPGQGGSYEQYF
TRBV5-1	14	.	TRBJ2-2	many	TGCGCCAGCAGCTTGGCCGGTGATGCCGGGGAGCTGTTTTTT	CASSLAGDAGELFF
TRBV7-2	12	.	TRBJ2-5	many	TGTGCCAGCAGCTCCCTGAGGGAGACCCAGTACTTC	CASSSLRETQYF
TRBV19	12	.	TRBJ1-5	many	TGTGCCAGTAAGGACGGAAATCAGCCCCAGCATTTT	CASKDGNQPQHF
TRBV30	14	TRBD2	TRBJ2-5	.	TGTGCCTGGAGTCGACTAGCGGGAGTGGAGACCCAGTACTTC	CAWSRLAGVETQYF
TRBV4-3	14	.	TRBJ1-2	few	TGCGCCAGCAGCCAAGATGGGGGGCCCTATGGCTACACCTTC	CASSQDGGPYGYTF
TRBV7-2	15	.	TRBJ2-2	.	TGTGCCAGCAGCTTCGGAGGGTTTCCCACCGGGGAGCTGTTTTTT	CASSFGGFPTGELFF
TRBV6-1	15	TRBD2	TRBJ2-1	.	TGTGCCAGCAGCCGGACTAGCGGGAGTGGATATGAGCAGTTCTTC	CASSRTSGSGYEQFF
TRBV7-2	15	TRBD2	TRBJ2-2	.	TGTGCCAGCAGAATAGCGGGACTACCCACCGGGGAGCTGTTTTTT	CASRIAGLPTGELFF
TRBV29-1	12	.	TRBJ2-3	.	TGCAGCGTGGGGTCGGGCGCAGATACGCAGTATTTT	CSVGSGADTQYF
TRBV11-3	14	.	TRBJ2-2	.	TGTGCCAGCAGCCGGGACCACCGCACCGGGGAGCTGTTTTTT	CASSRDHRTGELFF
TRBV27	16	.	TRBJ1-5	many	TGTGCCAGCAGTTCCCGGGACGGATATAGCAATCAGCCCCAGCATTTT	CASSSRDGYSNQPQHF
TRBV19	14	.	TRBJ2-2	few	TGTGCCAGTACCGGGGCGACGAACACCGGGGAGCTGTTTTTT	CASTGATNTGELFF
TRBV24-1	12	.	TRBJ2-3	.	TGTGCCACCAGCGGGAGTGCTGATACGCAGTATTTT	CATSGSADTQYF
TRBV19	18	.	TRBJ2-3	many	TGTGCCAGTAGTATTGAGCTAGCCAGACGGACCGTCCCAGATACGCAGTATTTT	CASSIELARRTVPDTQYF
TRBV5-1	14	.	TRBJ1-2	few	TGCGCCAGCAGCTCGGCCCAGGGTGACTATGGCTACACCTTC	CASSSAQGDYGYTF
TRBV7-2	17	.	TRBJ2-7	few	TGTGCCAGCAGCCCTAGTAAACGAAGGGACTTAGGCTACGAGCAGTACTTC	CASSPSKRRDLGYEQYF
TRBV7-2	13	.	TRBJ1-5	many	TGTGCCAGCAGCTTATCCACGGACCAGCCCCAGCATTTT	CASSLSTDQPQHF
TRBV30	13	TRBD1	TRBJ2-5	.	TGTGCCTGGGCTGGACAGGACCAAGAGACCCAGTACTTC	CAWAGQDQETQYF
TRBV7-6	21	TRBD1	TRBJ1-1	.	TGTGCCAGCAGCTGGGCCTGGTCTCCCGGGCCCAGGGGGACAACGAACACTGAAGCTTTCTTT	CASSWAWSPGPRGTTNTEAFF
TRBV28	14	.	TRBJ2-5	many	TGTGCCAGCCTACTGCTTGGGGGAGCGGAGACCCAGTACTTC	CASLLLGGAETQYF
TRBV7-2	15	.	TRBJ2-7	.	TGTGCCAGCAGCCCCCAAAGGGTGAAGCAACTCGAGCAGTACTTC	CASSPQRVKQLEQYF
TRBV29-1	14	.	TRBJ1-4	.	TGCAGCGTTGTCACCGGGGGGACGGGTGAAAAACTGTTTTTT	CSVVTGGTGEKLFF
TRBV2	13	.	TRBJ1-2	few	TGTGCCAGCAGAACCACCACTAACTATGGCTACACCTTC	CASRTTTNYGYTF
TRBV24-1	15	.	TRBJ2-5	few	TGTGCCACCTCGAAAGGGCGATATCAACAAGAGACCCAGTACTTC	CATSKGRYQQETQYF
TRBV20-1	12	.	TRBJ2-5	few	TGCAGTACTCCAGGGGCGTCAGAGACCCAGTACTTC	CSTPGASETQYF
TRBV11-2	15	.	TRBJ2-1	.	TGTGCCAGCAGCTTGGGGGCTGCTGTGGACAATGAGCAGTTCTTC	CASSLGAAVDNEQFF
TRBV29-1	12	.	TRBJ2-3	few	TGCAGCGTTGACACAGGCACAGATACGCAGTATTTT	CSVDTGTDTQYF
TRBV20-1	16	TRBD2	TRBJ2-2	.	TGCAGTGCTAGAGATACGCGGGAGGGCGACACCGGGGAGCTGTTTTTT	CSARDTREGDTGELFF
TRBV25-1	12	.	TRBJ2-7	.	TGTGCCAGCAGTTACAGGGACCACGAGCAGTACTTC	CASSYRDHEQYF
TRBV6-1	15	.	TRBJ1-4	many	TGTGCCAGCAGGCCTTCCAGCTTGGGGAATGAAAAACTGTTTTTT	CASRPSSLGNEKLFF